Each of the 21 T cell receptor beta chains below was sequenced from the same sample in a study of T cell repertoires in cytomegalovirus infection. MiXCR, run by TCRdb on the reads, gives a single entry per CDR3 protein. In the table there are tens of thousands of distinct CDR3 sequences, roughly 20% of which are singletons. These receptors are not linked to any known antigen. The sample taken for sequencing was PBMCs, sequenced either directly or after in vitro stimulation (not recorded which). The receptor set was obtained from a human donor in good health (CMV status not recorded). Some clones in this sample may be carry-over from other donors' samples.

This chain uses TRBV9 with TRBJ2-1; TRBD2 matches 11 bases. J lost 4 bases, V lost 1 base, and 4 bases had no gene match. In germline, CDR1 is SGDLS, CDR2 YYNGEE. The CDR3 is made up of 16 amino acids. The CDR3 loop reads CASSVRPSGGYNEQFF. CDR3 nucleotide sequence: TGTGCCAGCAGCGTAAGGCCTAGCGGGGGGTACAATGAGCAGTTCTTC.

This clonotype showed up just a few times. The rearrangement uses TRBV6-1 and TRBJ1-5; D may be TRBD1 (6 bases). The ends were cut back, 2 bases at V and 1 base at J, with 12 bases in the middle. CDR3 size: 16 residues. Germline CDR1 reads MNHNS; CDR2 reads SASEGT. The DNA of the CDR3 is TGTGCCAGCAGTGAAATGGGGGCTTTCAGCAATCAGCCCCAGCATTTT. It translates to CASSEMGAFSNQPQHF.

This clonotype was seen a few times. The chain is built from TRBV29-1 and TRBJ2-1; 8 nucleotides align to TRBD2. The length of the CDR3 is 12 residues. J lost 7 bases, V lost 7 bases, and 6 bases had no gene match. The V gene's germline CDR1 is SQVTM and CDR2 ANQGSEA. The CDR3 loop is CSESGSRNEQFF. DNA of the CDR3: TGCAGCGAGAGCGGGAGTAGGAATGAGCAGTTCTTC.

The chain carries TRBV5-4 and TRBJ1-1; D gene ambiguous. Germline assignment: CDR1 SGHNT and CDR2 YYREEE (reference sequence). The CDR3 has 13 amino acids. Trimming pared 2 bases from V and 0 bases from J, leaving 5 bases between. CDR3 in DNA: TGTGCCAGCAGCTTAGAAGTGAACACTGAAGCTTTCTTT. The encoded protein is CASSLEVNTEAFF.

The chain couples TRBV29-1 to TRBJ2-1; TRBD2 agrees at 14 bases. CDR3 size: 20 residues. The germline V gene has CDR1 SQVTM and CDR2 ANQGSEA. Germline trimming cut 4 bases from V and 1 base from J; bases unmatched to any gene: 15. In DNA, the CDR3 is TGCAGCGTTGGCCCCCTGAACCGCGGACTAGCGGGAGGATCCTACAATGAGCAGTTCTTC. Its translation is CSVGPLNRGLAGGSYNEQFF.

This sequence joins TRBV20-1 and TRBJ2-1; TRBD2 agrees at 8 bases. Looked up from germline, CDR1 is DFQATT and CDR2 is SNEGSKA (reference sequence). V shed 2 bases and J 9 bases; nucleotides not matched to a gene: 12. The CDR3 is 15 residues long. The CDR3 DNA follows: TGCAGTGCTAGATTCGGGACTAGTATAGACGGTGAGCAGTTCTTC. It specifies CSARFGTSIDGEQFF.

This clonotype was seen only a few times. The J gene is TRBJ1-1, the V gene TRBV15, with D possibly being TRBD1 (6 bases). The CDR3 sequence is 13 residues long. CDR1 is LNHNV, CDR2 YYDKDF, per germline (reference sequence). Trimming pared 7 bases from V and 0 bases from J, leaving 9 bases between. The CDR3 DNA sequence: TGTGCCACCACCGACAGGCTGAACACTGAAGCTTTCTTT. Its protein product is CATTDRLNTEAFF. Complete variable domain (other parts from reference TRBV15 and TRBJ1-1): DAMVIQNPRYQVTQFGKPVTLSCSQTLNHNVMYWYQQKSSQAPKLLFHYYDKDFNNEADTPDNFQSRRPNTSFCFLDIRSPGLGDTAMYLCATTDRLNTEAFFGQGTRLTVV.

This clonotype was recorded at least ten times. The chain combines TRBV7-2 with TRBJ1-5; D remains unclear. V shed 7 bases and J shed 9 bases, with 16 bases lying between them. This CDR3 region has 13 residues. Germline V gene lookup returns CDR1 SGHTA and CDR2 FQGNSA. DNA for the CDR3: TGTGCCAGCACCTCTTCCGCGCTGGGGCCCCAGCATTTT. It codes for CASTSSALGPQHF.

The genes are TRBV6-1 and TRBJ2-1; D call uncertain. The V gene lost 2 bases and the J gene lost 9 bases, with 5 bases spanning the gap. Germline V gene lookup returns CDR1 MNHNS and CDR2 SASEGT. The length of the CDR3 is 11 residues. CDR3 DNA: TGTGCCAGCAGTGAATTGAGTGAGCAGTTCTTC. Its translation is CASSELSEQFF.

The CDR3 is CASSISGLRGETQYF. CDR3 coding DNA: TGTGCCAGTAGTATCTCGGGATTAAGGGGAGAGACCCAGTACTTC. The chain is built from TRBV19 and TRBJ2-5; possibly TRBD1 or TRBD2 for D (5 bases each). The CDR3 is 15 residues long. Per the germline V gene, CDR1 is LNHDA and CDR2 is SQIVND (reference sequence). V shed 3 bases and J shed 4 bases, with 15 bases lying between them.

The CDR3 loop reads CASSAGTGRAYGNEQYV. Here the CDR3 DNA reads TGCGCCAGCAGCGCGGGGACAGGTCGAGCTTACGGGAACGAGCAGTACGTC. V and J are TRBV5-1 and TRBJ2-7; TRBD1 matches 8 bases. V dropped 4 bases and J dropped 5; count of bases not matched to a gene: 17. The CDR3 spans 17 residues. The germline gives CDR1 SGHRS, CDR2 YFSETQ.

This clonotype has only a few counts. The chain couples TRBV4-3 to TRBJ1-2; 7 positions match TRBD1. Germline CDR1 LGHNA, CDR2 YSLEER. The junction had 4 bases not matched to a gene; V was cut back by 0 bases and J by 0 bases. This CDR3 has 16 amino acids. CDR3 sequence: CASSQDLQGANYGYTF. The DNA for the CDR3 is TGCGCCAGCAGCCAAGACCTTCAGGGGGCTAACTATGGCTACACCTTC.

In this sample, this clonotype turned up many times. V usage is TRBV12-3 or TRBV12-4 and J usage is TRBJ2-2; 13 bases agree with TRBD2. The CDR3 has 21 amino acids. With 4 bases clipped from V and 6 bases from J, the junction kept 20 bases outside the gene matches. In DNA form, the CDR3 reads TGTGCCAGCAGTTACCGAAGGCTTGGACTAGCGGGAGATAGGGGCGCCGGGGAGCTGTTTTTT. This translates into CASSYRRLGLAGDRGAGELFF.

This clonotype was recorded at least ten times. The chain recombines TRBV7-2 with TRBJ1-6, with D unclear. The CDR3 is made up of 15 amino acids. V lost 1 base to trimming and J lost 9 bases, with 13 bases between them. Germline V gene data show CDR1 as SGHTA and CDR2 as FQGNSA. CDR3 DNA: TGTGCCAGCAGCTTAGATGGCAGCGAGGGTTCACCCCTCCACTTT. This sequence encodes CASSLDGSEGSPLHF.

V gene TRBV7-9 combines with J gene TRBJ1-1, with 12 bases aligning to TRBD1. Germline CDR1 is SEHNR and CDR2 is FQNEAQ (reference sequence). V lost 4 bases and J lost 4; bases outside the gene matches: 10. The CDR3 runs to 17 residues. The CDR3 nucleotides read TGTGCCAGCAGCTCCCGGGACAGGGGGCGCCTGGGCACTGAAGCTTTCTTT. Amino acid sequence: CASSSRDRGRLGTEAFF.

The J gene is TRBJ2-7, the V gene TRBV15; D ambiguous. The CDR3 spans 15 residues. With 0 bases removed from V and 0 bases from J, the gap between germline ends came to 9 bases. Per the germline V gene, CDR1 is LNHNV and CDR2 is YYDKDF (reference sequence). The CDR3 is CATSREPPGSYEQYF. In DNA, the CDR3 is TGTGCCACCAGCAGAGAACCCCCAGGCTCCTACGAGCAGTACTTC.

The chain recombines TRBV7-3 with TRBJ1-1, with D unclear. CDR1 SGHTA and CDR2 FQGTGA come from the germline V gene. Trimming took 3 bases from V and 1 from J, leaving 6 bases between them. The CDR3 totals 13 residues. The CDR3 region has the DNA TGTGCCAGCAGCTTCAAACAGAACACTGAAGCTTTCTTT. This codes for CASSFKQNTEAFF.

This sequence joins TRBV18 and TRBJ2-5; TRBD2 aligns across 8 bases. Trimming took 6 bases from V and 2 from J; bases not matched to a gene: 14. CDR3 length: 17 amino acids. Per germline, CDR1 KGHSH and CDR2 LQKENI. The CDR3 DNA reads as TGTGCCAGCTCCCAGACGAGTGCGGGAGGTGGACAAGAGACCCAGTACTTC. Translated: CASSQTSAGGGQETQYF.

The rearrangement joins TRBV9 to TRBJ1-5; no definite D call. This CDR3 contains 14 residues. V shed 0 bases and J shed 11 bases, with 15 bases lying between them. From germline, CDR1 is SGDLS and CDR2 YYNGEE. The CDR3 reads CASSVGVGSATQHF. The CDR3 region has the DNA TGTGCCAGCAGCGTAGGGGTGGGGTCAGCGACCCAGCATTTT.

This clonotype was detected ten times or more. The chain uses TRBV7-2 and TRBJ2-5; TRBD2 agrees at 7 bases. Losses at the gene ends were 0 bases for V and 7 bases for J; bases not matched to a gene: 8. The CDR3 length is 15 residues. Germline CDR1 is SGHTA and CDR2 is FQGNSA. This chain's CDR3 is CASSLALGGDGTQYF. The CDR3 DNA is TGTGCCAGCAGCTTAGCTCTTGGGGGGGACGGGACCCAGTACTTC.

This chain connects TRBV19 to TRBJ2-1, with D perhaps TRBD1 (5 bases). CDR1 is LNHDA, CDR2 SQIVND, per germline (reference sequence). V was trimmed by 4 bases and J by 0 bases, leaving 10 bases between them. The CDR3 is 15 amino acids. The CDR3 coding sequence is TGTGCCAGTAGTACCGGACAATTCTCCTACAATGAGCAGTTCTTC. Protein product: CASSTGQFSYNEQFF.